This T cell receptor beta chain emerged from a study of blood T cell repertoires in COVID-19. As for the study in general: COVID-19 samples, acute and convalescent, were from the United States, Italy and Spain. The analysed material was cDNA or gDNA that came from T cells, B-cell-depleted T cells, or PBMCs.

Participants spanned ages about 18 to 89 years and resided in about 24 US areas. Original methodology: For nucleated cells, counts were estimated from reference gene primer amplification. Produced via immunoSEQ multiplex PCR; TCRdb's table is partial and in-frame only. The V and J calls and the clone size are those of that table, but D and trimming were determined from the DNA. The sample lists about 160,000 clones, approximately 81% occurring once. This CDR3 spans 13 amino acids. The J segment lost 5 bases and the V segment lost 6 bases, leaving 6 bases of the junction unmatched. The receptor's source is a woman aged 35 to 49 with acute COVID-19. The V gene is TRBV12-3 or TRBV12-4, the J gene TRBJ1-2; 7 bases agree with TRBD1. Sequenced material: PBMCs or T cells enriched from blood (not recorded which). CDR3 region: CASRARTGYGYTF. CDR3 nucleotide sequence: TGTGCCAGCAGGGCCAGGACAGGTTATGGCTACACCTTC.